This T cell receptor (beta chain) was found in a study of cytomegalovirus exposure and HLA in healthy donors. The primer mix had 60 Vbeta and 13 Jbeta primers. Sequencing was performed with immunoSEQ multiplex PCR; in TCRdb, only in-frame clones are kept and a portion is missing. Here the sample spans under 140,000 clones, approximately 80% being singletons. The CDR3 is made up of 17 amino acids. V lost 6 bases and J lost 0; bases outside the gene matches: 4. CDR1 is WSHSY and CDR2 is SAAADI in the germline V gene. Notes on this clone: Antigen specificity is unknown.

Study-wide findings and caveats: Analyses of presence/absence relied on an assumption of roughly uniform sequencing depth across donors. In a later analysis, DRB1 alleles had the most associated TCRs; HLA-C alleles the fewest. In a later analysis, an Asian-associated ancestry cluster reportedly showed fewer N-insertions than the 666-donor mean.

This TCR was recovered from a man aged 25-45 years in good health and CMV-seropositive. The gene calls are TRBV10-2 and TRBJ2-3; 15 nucleotides line up with TRBD2. Sample: PBMCs. The chain's CDR3 is CASRGLAGGASTDTQYF. Here the CDR3 DNA reads TGCGCCAGCAGGGGACTAGCGGGGGGCGCTAGCACAGATACGCAGTATTTT.